The rows below give T cell receptor beta chains drawn from one sample of a study of T cell repertoires in cytomegalovirus infection. In TCRdb, the reads were re-called with MiXCR into one record per CDR3 protein. The sample shows under 850,000 distinct CDR3 sequences, around 32% of them seen only once. These receptors' antigens are unknown. The sample was cultured PBMCs, taken from culture after CMV antigen stimulation. These receptors all come from a human donor in good health (CMV status not recorded). Some clones in this sample may be carry-over from other donors' samples. Each CDR3 is given with its conserved first and last residue. Clone size is not always given. Where it is, it says once, few, many or a class for expanded clones.

j_gene | v_gene | len | abundance | CDR3aa
TRBJ1-5 | TRBV6-1 | 13 | few | CASRMGGNQPQHF
TRBJ2-5 | TRBV28 | 15 | few | CATDPSGTGRGTQYF
TRBJ1-4 | TRBV7-6 | 14 | . | CASSFQGANEKLFF
TRBJ2-1 | TRBV12-3/TRBV12-4 | 15 | . | CASSLLLAGVDEQFF
TRBJ1-1 | TRBV4-3 | 15 | few | CASSQAPPPGPLAFF
TRBJ2-7 | TRBV28 | 12 | . | CASSTPPYEQYF
TRBJ2-7 | TRBV20-1 | 16 | . | CSARAGTSGSIYEQYF
TRBJ2-5 | TRBV7-2 | 12 | many | CASSLSRETQYF
TRBJ2-2 | TRBV19 | 16 | . | CASASGRGRNTGELFF
TRBJ2-2 | TRBV7-8 | 15 | many | CASSLVNRNTGELFF
TRBJ2-7 | TRBV6-2/TRBV6-3 | 16 | few | CASSYSVTGILYEQYF
TRBJ1-2 | TRBV7-8 | 13 | . | CASSLEARDGYTF
TRBJ2-3 | TRBV12-3/TRBV12-4 | 15 | few | CASRGEAGGADTQYF
TRBJ2-3 | TRBV5-1 | 15 | . | CASSLAVARGDTQYF
TRBJ2-5 | TRBV6-1 | 13 | . | CASREGGRETQYF
TRBJ1-1 | TRBV2 | 14 | few | CASSRQGVGTEAFF
TRBJ2-5 | TRBV7-9 | 16 | few | CASSLLGGASEETQYF
TRBJ1-2 | TRBV7-8 | 13 | few | CACREAHNYGYTF
TRBJ1-1 | TRBV7-2 | 15 | many | CASNPQGLPNTEAFF
TRBJ2-3 | TRBV12-3/TRBV12-4 | 16 | few | CASTPYRGPSTDTQYF
TRBJ1-4 | TRBV11-2 | 16 | few | CASSFPPGASNEKLFF
TRBJ2-7 | TRBV19 | 14 | once | CASSITQGGGEQYF
TRBJ1-6 | TRBV20-1 | 13 | . | CSARRTADSPLHF
TRBJ2-5 | TRBV11-2 | 16 | . | CASSFSAAWYQETQYF
TRBJ2-3 | TRBV7-2 | 15 | few | CASSLAGGDTDTQYF
TRBJ2-7 | TRBV7-6 | 15 | few | CASSLGLGSTYEQYF
TRBJ2-3 | TRBV7-2 | 16 | many | CASSLVLRGGKDTQYF
TRBJ2-1 | TRBV2 | 15 | . | CASSEEAGRYNEQFF
TRBJ2-1 | TRBV4-2 | 16 | . | CASSQEDLVVYNEQFF
TRBJ1-6 | TRBV5-1 | 13 | . | CARAVFLNSPLHF
TRBJ2-5 | TRBV7-2 | 16 | many | CASSFPTSGDQETQYF
TRBJ1-4 | TRBV7-8 | 15 | . | CASSRGGWANEKLFF
TRBJ2-3 | TRBV29-1 | 13 | few | CSVDARAIDTQYF
TRBJ1-5 | TRBV19 | 14 | . | CASSISQYNQPQHF
TRBJ1-1 | TRBV7-2 | 21 | many | CASSSYLPGQGAGGMNTEAFF
TRBJ2-1 | TRBV28 | 12 | . | CASSIAGQVQFF
TRBJ2-3 | TRBV10-3 | 14 | . | CASRADRGGDTQYF
TRBJ2-3 | TRBV10-2 | 13 | . | CSATSGRADTQYF
TRBJ2-3 | TRBV4-3 | 14 | . | CASSQKDKFHTQYF
TRBJ2-1 | TRBV7-2 | 14 | many | CASRSGGPHNEQFF
TRBJ1-6 | TRBV27 | 15 | . | CASTTSGTVNSPLHF